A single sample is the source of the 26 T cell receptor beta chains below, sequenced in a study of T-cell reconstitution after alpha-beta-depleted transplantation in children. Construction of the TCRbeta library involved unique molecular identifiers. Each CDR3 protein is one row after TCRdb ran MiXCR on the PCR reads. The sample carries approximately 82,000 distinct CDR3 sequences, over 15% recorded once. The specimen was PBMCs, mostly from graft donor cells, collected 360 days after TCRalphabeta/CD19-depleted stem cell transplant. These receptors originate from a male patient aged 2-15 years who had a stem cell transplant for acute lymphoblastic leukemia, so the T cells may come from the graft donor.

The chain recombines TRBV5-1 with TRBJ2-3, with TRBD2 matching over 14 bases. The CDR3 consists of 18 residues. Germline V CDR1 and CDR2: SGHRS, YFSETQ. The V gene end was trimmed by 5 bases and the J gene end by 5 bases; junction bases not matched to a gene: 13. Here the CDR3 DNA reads TGCGCCAGCAGTTACCAGGCCGGGACTAGCGGGAGTGGAGATACGCAGTATTTT. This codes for CASSYQAGTSGSGDTQYF.

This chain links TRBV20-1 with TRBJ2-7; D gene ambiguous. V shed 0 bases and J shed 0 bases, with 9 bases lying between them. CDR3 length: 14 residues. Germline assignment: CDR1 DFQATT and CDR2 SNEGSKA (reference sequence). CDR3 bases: TGCAGTGCTAGAGATCTACAGATCTCCTACGAGCAGTACTTC. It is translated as CSARDLQISYEQYF.

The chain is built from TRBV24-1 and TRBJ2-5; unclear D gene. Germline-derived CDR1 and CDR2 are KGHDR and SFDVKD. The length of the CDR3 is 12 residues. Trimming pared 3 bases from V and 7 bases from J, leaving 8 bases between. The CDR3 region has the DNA TGTGCCACCAGTGATCCCCGCGGGACCCAGTACTTC. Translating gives CATSDPRGTQYF.

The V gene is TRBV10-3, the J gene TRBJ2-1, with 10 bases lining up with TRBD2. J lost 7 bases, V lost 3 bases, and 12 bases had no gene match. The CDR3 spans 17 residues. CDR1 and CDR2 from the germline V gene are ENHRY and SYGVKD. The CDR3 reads CAISESGVAGGRNEQFF. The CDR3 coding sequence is TGTGCCATCAGTGAATCGGGGGTAGCGGGAGGACGTAATGAGCAGTTCTTC.

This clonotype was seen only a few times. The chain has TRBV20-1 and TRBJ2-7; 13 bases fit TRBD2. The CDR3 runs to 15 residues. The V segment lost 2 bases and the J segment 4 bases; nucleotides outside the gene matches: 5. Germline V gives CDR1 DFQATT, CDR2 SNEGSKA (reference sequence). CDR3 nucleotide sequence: TGCAGTGCTAGACCACTAGCGGGAGGGCCGTACGAGCAGTACTTC. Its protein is CSARPLAGGPYEQYF.

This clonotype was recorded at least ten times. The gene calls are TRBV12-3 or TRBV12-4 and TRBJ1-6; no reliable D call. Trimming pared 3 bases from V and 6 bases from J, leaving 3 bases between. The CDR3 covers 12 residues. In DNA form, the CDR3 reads TGTGCCAGCAGTTTGAGTAATTCACCCCTCCACTTT. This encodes CASSLSNSPLHF.

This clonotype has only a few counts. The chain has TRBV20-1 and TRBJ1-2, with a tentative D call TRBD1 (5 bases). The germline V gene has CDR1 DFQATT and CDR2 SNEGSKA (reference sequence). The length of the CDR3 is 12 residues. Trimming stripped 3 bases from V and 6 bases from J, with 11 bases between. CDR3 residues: CSASGGRNGYTF. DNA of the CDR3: TGCAGTGCTAGTGGGGGGAGGAATGGCTACACCTTC.

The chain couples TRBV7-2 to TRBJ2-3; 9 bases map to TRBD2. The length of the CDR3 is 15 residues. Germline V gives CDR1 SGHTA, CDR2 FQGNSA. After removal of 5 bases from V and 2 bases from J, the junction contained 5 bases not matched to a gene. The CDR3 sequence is CASSRTSEDTDTQYF. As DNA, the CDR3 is TGTGCCAGCAGCAGGACTAGCGAAGACACAGATACGCAGTATTTT.

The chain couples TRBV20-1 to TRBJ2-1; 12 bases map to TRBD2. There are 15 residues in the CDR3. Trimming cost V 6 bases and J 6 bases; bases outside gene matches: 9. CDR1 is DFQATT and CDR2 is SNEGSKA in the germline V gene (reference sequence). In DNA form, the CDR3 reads TGCAGTGCCAGGCACCTAGCGGGAGGGAGCAATGAGCAGTTCTTC. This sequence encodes CSARHLAGGSNEQFF.

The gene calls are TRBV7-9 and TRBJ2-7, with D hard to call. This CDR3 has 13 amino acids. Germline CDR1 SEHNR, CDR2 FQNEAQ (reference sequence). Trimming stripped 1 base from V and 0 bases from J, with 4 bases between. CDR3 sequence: CASSLVISYEQYF. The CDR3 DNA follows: TGTGCCAGCAGCTTAGTAATCTCCTACGAGCAGTACTTC.

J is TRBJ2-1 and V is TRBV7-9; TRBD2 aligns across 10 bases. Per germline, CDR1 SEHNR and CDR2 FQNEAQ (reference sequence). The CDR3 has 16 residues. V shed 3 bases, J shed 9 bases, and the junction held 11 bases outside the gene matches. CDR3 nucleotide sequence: TGTGCCAGCAGCTTCGCCCCGGCTAGCGGGAGTGGTGAGCAGTTCTTC. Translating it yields CASSFAPASGSGEQFF. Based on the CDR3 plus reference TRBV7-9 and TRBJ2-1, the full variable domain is DTGVSQNPRHKITKRGQNVTFRCDPISEHNRLYWYRQTLGQGPEFLTYFQNEAQLEKSRLLSDRFSAERPKGSFSTLEIQRTEQGDSAMYLCASSFAPASGSGEQFFGPGTRLTVL.

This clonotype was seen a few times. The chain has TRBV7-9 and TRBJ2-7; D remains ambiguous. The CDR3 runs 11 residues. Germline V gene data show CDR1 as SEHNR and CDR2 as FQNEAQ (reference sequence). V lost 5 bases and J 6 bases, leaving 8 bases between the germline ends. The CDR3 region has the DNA TGTGCCAGCAGCCGGACCCGCGAGCAGTACTTC. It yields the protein CASSRTREQYF. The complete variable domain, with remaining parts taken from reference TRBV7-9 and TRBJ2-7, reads DTGVSQNPRHKITKRGQNVTFRCDPISEHNRLYWYRQTLGQGPEFLTYFQNEAQLEKSRLLSDRFSAERPKGSFSTLEIQRTEQGDSAMYLCASSRTREQYFGPGTRLTVT.

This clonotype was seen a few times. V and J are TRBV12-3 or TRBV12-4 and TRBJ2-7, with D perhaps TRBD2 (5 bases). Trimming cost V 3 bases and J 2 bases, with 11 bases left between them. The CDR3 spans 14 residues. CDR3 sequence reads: CASSFRGSPYEQYF. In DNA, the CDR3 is TGTGCCAGCAGTTTTCGAGGGAGCCCCTACGAGCAGTACTTC.

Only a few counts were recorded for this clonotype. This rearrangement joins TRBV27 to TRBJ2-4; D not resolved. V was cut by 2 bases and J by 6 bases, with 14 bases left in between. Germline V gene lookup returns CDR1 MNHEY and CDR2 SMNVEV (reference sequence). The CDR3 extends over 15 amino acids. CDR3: CASSLNGRLGNIQYF. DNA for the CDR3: TGTGCCAGCAGTTTAAATGGACGCCTAGGAAACATTCAGTACTTC.

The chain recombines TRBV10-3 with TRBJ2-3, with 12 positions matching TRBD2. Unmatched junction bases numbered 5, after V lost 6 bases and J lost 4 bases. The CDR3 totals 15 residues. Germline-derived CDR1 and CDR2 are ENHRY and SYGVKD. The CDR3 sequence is CAIRPSGRGPDTQYF. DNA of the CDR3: TGTGCCATCAGACCTAGCGGGAGGGGCCCAGATACGCAGTATTTT.

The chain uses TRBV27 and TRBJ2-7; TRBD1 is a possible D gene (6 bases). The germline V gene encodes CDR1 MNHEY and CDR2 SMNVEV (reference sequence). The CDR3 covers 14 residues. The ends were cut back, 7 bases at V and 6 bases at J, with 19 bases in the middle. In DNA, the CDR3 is TGTGCCAGCAACCCAAGCCCGGGACATCGCGAGCAGTACTTC. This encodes CASNPSPGHREQYF.

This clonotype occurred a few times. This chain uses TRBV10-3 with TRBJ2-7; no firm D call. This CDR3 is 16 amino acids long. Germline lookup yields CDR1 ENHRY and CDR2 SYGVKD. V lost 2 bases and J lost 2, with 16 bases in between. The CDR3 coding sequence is TGTGCCATCAGTGAGCTGGCAGCTACACTTACCTACGAGCAGTACTTC. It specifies CAISELAATLTYEQYF.

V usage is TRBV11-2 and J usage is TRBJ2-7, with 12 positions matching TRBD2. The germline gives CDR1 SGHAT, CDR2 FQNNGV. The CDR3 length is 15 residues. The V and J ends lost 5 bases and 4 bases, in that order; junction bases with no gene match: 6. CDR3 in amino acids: CASSPRTSGMYEQYF. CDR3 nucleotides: TGTGCCAGCAGCCCTAGGACTAGCGGGATGTACGAGCAGTACTTC.

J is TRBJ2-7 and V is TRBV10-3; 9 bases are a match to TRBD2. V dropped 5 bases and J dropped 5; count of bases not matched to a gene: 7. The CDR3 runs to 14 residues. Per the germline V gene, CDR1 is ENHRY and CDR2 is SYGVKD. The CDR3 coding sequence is TGTGCCATCAGTCTAGCGGGAAGGGTGAACGAGCAGTACTTC. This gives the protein CAISLAGRVNEQYF.

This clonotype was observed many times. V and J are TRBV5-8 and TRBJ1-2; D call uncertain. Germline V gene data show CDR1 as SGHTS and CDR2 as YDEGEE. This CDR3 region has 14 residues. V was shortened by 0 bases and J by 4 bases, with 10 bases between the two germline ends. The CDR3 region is CASSLARKGYGYTF. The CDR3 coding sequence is TGTGCCAGCAGCTTGGCCAGGAAGGGCTATGGCTACACCTTC.

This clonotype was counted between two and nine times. CDR3 DNA sequence: TGTGCCAGCAGTTCTTGGCAAGGACTTTCACCCCTCCACTTT. Translating it yields CASSSWQGLSPLHF. The chain has TRBV12-3 or TRBV12-4 and TRBJ1-6, with unresolved D. The CDR3 sequence is 14 residues long. Between the trimmed V and J ends, which lost 4 bases and 9 bases, there was a span of 13 bases.

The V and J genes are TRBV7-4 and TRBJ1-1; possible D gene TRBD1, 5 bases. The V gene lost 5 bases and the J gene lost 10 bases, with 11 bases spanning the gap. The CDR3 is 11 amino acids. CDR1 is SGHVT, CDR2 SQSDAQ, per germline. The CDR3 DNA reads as TGTGCCAGCAGCCTCCCAGACAGAGCTTTCTTT. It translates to CASSLPDRAFF.

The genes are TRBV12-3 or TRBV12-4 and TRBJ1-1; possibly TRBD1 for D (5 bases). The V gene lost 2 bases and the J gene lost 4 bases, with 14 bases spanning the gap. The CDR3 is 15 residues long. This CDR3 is CASSLFGGSSTEAFF. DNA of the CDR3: TGTGCCAGCAGTTTATTTGGGGGATCGAGCACTGAAGCTTTCTTT.

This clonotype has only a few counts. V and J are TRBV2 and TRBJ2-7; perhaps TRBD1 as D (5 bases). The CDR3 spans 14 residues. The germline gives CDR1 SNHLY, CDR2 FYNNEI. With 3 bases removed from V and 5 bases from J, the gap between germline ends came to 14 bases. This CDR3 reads CASSDRVLRNEQYF. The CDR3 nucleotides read TGTGCCAGCAGTGACAGGGTTCTTCGCAACGAGCAGTACTTC.

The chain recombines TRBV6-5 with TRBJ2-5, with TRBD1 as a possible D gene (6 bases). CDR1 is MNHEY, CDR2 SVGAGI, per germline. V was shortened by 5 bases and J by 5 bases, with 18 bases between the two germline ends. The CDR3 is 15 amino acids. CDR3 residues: CASSLDRPKVETQYF. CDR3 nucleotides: TGTGCCAGCAGTCTCGACAGGCCCAAGGTGGAGACCCAGTACTTC.

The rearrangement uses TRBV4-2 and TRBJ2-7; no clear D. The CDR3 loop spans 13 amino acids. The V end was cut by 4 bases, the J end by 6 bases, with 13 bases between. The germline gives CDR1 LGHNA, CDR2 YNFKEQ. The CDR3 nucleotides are TGTGCCAGCAGCCCCGGTGGCCTCGGCGAGCAGTACTTC. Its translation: CASSPGGLGEQYF.